Below, 15 T cell receptor beta chains from the same sample are listed, as sequenced in a study of Ad26.COV2.S vaccination and SARS-CoV-2 variants (TCRdb year 2021). What the treatment or condition label conveys for this sample: about 20 received Ad26.COV2.S at low or high dose, single or two shots; roughly five received placebo; per-sample allocation not given. For vaccine and placebo recipients, the sequenced repertoires came from samples collected on day 63 after the first injection. The library came from the immunoSEQ multiplex PCR assay. What TCRdb holds here is the immuneACCESS table cut down to in-frame rearrangements. Part of the clones is not present; checked against another copy, under half of the missing clones reflect an unresolved V gene, and the others are unexplained. For this sample there are about 420,000 clones; more than 75% appear just once. The top ten constitute 3.6% of the sample.

The sample consisted of peripheral blood, taken in a trial of Ad26.COV2.S vaccine versus placebo. The receptors stem from a person aged 18-60 years who received the Ad26.COV2.S COVID-19 vaccine or a placebo.

This clone was recorded once. The chain has TRBV15 and TRBJ2-7; D is unclear. Germline V lookup: CDR1 LNHNV, CDR2 YYDKDF (reference sequence). Trimming took 0 bases from V and 5 from J, leaving 11 bases between them. The CDR3 spans 14 residues. The CDR3 here is CATSRDLSAHEQYF. Written as DNA, the CDR3 is TGTGCCACCAGCAGAGATTTAAGCGCACACGAGCAGTACTTC.

The chain combines TRBV28 with TRBJ2-1; TRBD2 matches at 8 bases. Germline CDR1 MDHEN, CDR2 SYDVKM. The length of the CDR3 is 16 residues. The junction had 12 bases not matched to a gene; V was cut back by 6 bases and J by 5 bases. The CDR3, as DNA: TGTGCCAGCAGCCCAGTCAGTAGCGGGGCGAACAATGAGCAGTTCTTC. This codes for CASSPVSSGANNEQFF.

The CDR3 nucleotides are TGCGCCAGCAGCATTGGACAGGCCGCTAACTATGGCTACACCTTC. It specifies CASSIGQAANYGYTF. This chain connects TRBV5-1 to TRBJ1-2; 7 bases map to TRBD1. The CDR3 totals 15 residues. Germline values: CDR1 SGHRS, CDR2 YFSETQ. The V and J ends lost 4 bases and 0 bases, in that order; junction bases with no gene match: 6.

The chain carries TRBV7-8 and TRBJ1-5, with TRBD1 as a possible D gene (6 bases). Germline CDR1 and CDR2: SGHVS and FQNEAQ. V lost 5 bases to trimming and J lost 7 bases, with 18 bases between them. This CDR3 is built from 15 residues. The CDR3 sequence is CASSPGQSERQPQHF. CDR3 DNA sequence: TGTGCCAGCAGCCCCGGACAGTCGGAAAGGCAGCCCCAGCATTTT.

The J gene is TRBJ1-3, the V gene TRBV2; D might be TRBD1 (5 bases). Per the germline V gene, CDR1 is SNHLY and CDR2 is FYNNEI. The CDR3 is made up of 13 amino acids. Deletions cut 7 bases from V and 0 bases from J, with 7 bases between. Here the CDR3 DNA reads TGTGCCAGCAAAAGGGGCTCTGGAAACACCATATATTTT. It is translated as CASKRGSGNTIYF.

This rearrangement joins TRBV10-3 to TRBJ2-3, with 7 positions matching TRBD2. V was pared by 3 bases and J by 1 base, with 7 bases of the junction left unmatched. Germline V lookup: CDR1 ENHRY, CDR2 SYGVKD. The CDR3 contains 16 residues. The CDR3: CAISDYDSGGTDTQYF. Written as DNA, the CDR3 is TGTGCCATCAGTGACTACGACAGCGGGGGCACAGATACGCAGTATTTT.

The rearrangement uses TRBV9 and TRBJ2-6; the match to TRBD1 covers 9 bases. Germline V gives CDR1 SGDLS, CDR2 YYNGEE. J was trimmed by 4 bases and V by 3 bases; bases with no gene match: 11. The CDR3 is 18 residues long. The CDR3 reads CASSAPGTGFWGANVLTF. Here the CDR3 DNA reads TGTGCCAGCAGCGCACCCGGGACAGGGTTCTGGGGGGCCAACGTCCTGACTTTC.

This sequence joins TRBV6-2 or TRBV6-3 and TRBJ1-5; D call uncertain. The ends were cut back, 5 bases at V and 5 bases at J, with 7 bases in the middle. Germline V gives CDR1 MNHEY, CDR2 SVGEGT. The CDR3 is 12 residues long. The DNA for the CDR3 is TGTGCCAGCAGTACGAGGGATCAGCCCCAGCATTTT. As protein: CASSTRDQPQHF.

The genes are TRBV2 and TRBJ1-5; unclear D gene. V gave up 7 bases and J gave up 3 bases, with 10 bases separating them. Germline CDR1 reads SNHLY; CDR2 reads FYNNEI. This CDR3 spans 13 amino acids. The CDR3 sequence: CASTGQYNQPQHF. DNA for the CDR3: TGTGCCAGCACCGGGCAGTACAATCAGCCCCAGCATTTT.

This clone came up once. The V gene is TRBV6-1, the J gene TRBJ1-6; maybe TRBD1 (5 bases). CDR1 and CDR2 (germline): MNHNS, SASEGT. There are 18 residues in the CDR3. The V and J ends lost 1 base and 0 bases respectively, with 13 bases between them. The CDR3 reads CASSEVGTLSSYNSPLHF. CDR3 sequence (DNA): TGTGCCAGCAGTGAAGTGGGGACCCTGAGCTCCTATAATTCACCCCTCCACTTT.

CDR3 sequence (DNA): TGTGCCAGCAGCCCTAAGGGGGCGCACGGCGAGCAGTACTTC. Its protein is CASSPKGAHGEQYF. The chain carries TRBV13 and TRBJ2-7, with 7 bases fitting TRBD1. The CDR3 is made up of 14 amino acids. Germline V gives CDR1 PRHDT, CDR2 FYEKMQ (reference sequence). The trim removed 5 bases at V and 6 bases at J, leaving 10 bases unmatched. The entire variable domain, with the rest obtained from reference TRBV13 and TRBJ2-7, is as follows: AAGVIQSPRHLIKEKRETATLKCYPIPRHDTVYWYQQGPGQDPQFLISFYEKMQSDKGSIPDRFSAQQFSDYHSELNMSSLELGDSALYFCASSPKGAHGEQYFGPGTRLTVT.

The rearrangement joins TRBV6-1 to TRBJ2-7, with D unresolved. CDR3 length equals 14 residues. Germline assignment: CDR1 MNHNS and CDR2 SASEGT. V was cut by 2 bases and J by 0 bases, with 8 bases left in between. The CDR3 is CASSEREHSYEQYF. CDR3 DNA sequence: TGTGCCAGCAGTGAAAGGGAACACTCCTACGAGCAGTACTTC.

This clone was counted once. V gene TRBV4-3 combines with J gene TRBJ1-2; D is unclear. This CDR3 spans 16 amino acids. Germline V gene data show CDR1 as LGHNA and CDR2 as YSLEER. V lost 0 bases and J lost 5, with 16 bases in between. The CDR3 here is CASSQDEAPSSYGYTF. The CDR3 region has the DNA TGCGCCAGCAGCCAAGACGAAGCCCCAAGCTCTTATGGCTACACCTTC.

The rearrangement links TRBV27 to TRBJ1-6; 8 bases map to TRBD1. CDR1 is MNHEY and CDR2 is SMNVEV in the germline V gene (reference sequence). Losses at the gene ends were 1 base for V and 10 bases for J; bases not matched to a gene: 9. This CDR3 region has 16 residues. The CDR3 reads CASSLLSGAGGSPLHF. The CDR3 DNA sequence: TGTGCCAGCAGTTTATTGTCGGGGGCAGGGGGCTCACCCCTCCACTTT.

J is TRBJ1-1 and V is TRBV18, with D unclear. From germline, CDR1 is KGHSH and CDR2 LQKENI. This CDR3 region has 14 residues. V was cut by 0 bases and J by 3 bases, with 8 bases left in between. CDR3 in DNA: TGTGCCAGCTCACCACCGGTTGAAGACACTGAAGCTTTCTTT. Encoded protein: CASSPPVEDTEAFF.